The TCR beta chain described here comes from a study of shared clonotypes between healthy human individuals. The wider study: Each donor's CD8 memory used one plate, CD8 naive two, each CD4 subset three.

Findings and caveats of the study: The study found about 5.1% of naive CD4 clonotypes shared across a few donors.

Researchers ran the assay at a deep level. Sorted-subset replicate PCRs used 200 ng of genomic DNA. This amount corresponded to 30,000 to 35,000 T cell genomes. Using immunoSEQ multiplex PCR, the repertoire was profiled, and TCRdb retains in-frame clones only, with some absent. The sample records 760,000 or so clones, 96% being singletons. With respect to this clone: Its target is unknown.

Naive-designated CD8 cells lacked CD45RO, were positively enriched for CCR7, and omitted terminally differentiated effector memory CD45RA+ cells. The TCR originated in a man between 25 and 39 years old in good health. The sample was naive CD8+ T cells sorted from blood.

The CDR3 here is CASSGGYNEQFF. Here the CDR3 DNA reads TGTGCCAGCAGCGGGGGGTACAATGAGCAGTTCTTC. The gene calls are TRBV5-6 and TRBJ2-1, with D perhaps TRBD2 (6 bases). Germline assignment: CDR1 SGHDT and CDR2 YYEEEE. Trimming left V 4 bases short and J 4 bases short, with 6 bases between. The CDR3 consists of 12 residues.